This entry describes one TCR beta chain. Its matching antigen is unknown. Among CD8+ T cells, naive ones were CD45RO-CCR7+CD27+CD95-. This CDR3 has 14 residues. CDR1 is MNHEY, CDR2 SVGEGT, per germline. This sample stems from a study of CXCR3-negative and CXCR3-positive naive CD8 T cells. Libraries were UMI-labeled 5' RACE TRB cDNA. TCRdb re-analyzed the 5' RACE reads; it lists each CDR3 protein once, without DNA. The sample data list around 95,000 distinct CDR3 sequences. Findings and caveats of the study: PBMCs showed partially decreased CXCR3 expression after cryopreservation, and most assays used fresh PBMCs. Naive cells with CXCR3 showed TRB CDR3s that were more hydrophobic than those in CXCR3-negative naive cells. Similarly elevated diversity marked both naive subsets, with memory CD8+ cells showing far lower diversity.

The chain carries TRBV6-2 or TRBV6-3 and TRBJ2-1. The source of this sequence is a human donor in good health. Some clones in this sample may be carry-over from other donors' samples. The sample consisted of naive CXCR3+ CD8+ T cells from blood. The subset here: CD45RO-CCR7+CD27+CD95- naive CD8+ T cells expressing CXCR3 (TNR3+). The CDR3 region is CASSYSDGFNEQFF.